Shown below are 12 T cell receptor beta chains from a single sample sequenced in a study of shared clonotypes between healthy human individuals. TCRdb keeps only in-frame clones here, not all; method: immunoSEQ multiplex PCR. The table lists about 750,000 clones, over 90% of them singletons. Naive CD8 cells lacked CD45RO and underwent positive selection for CCR7, leaving out terminally differentiated effector memory CD45RA+ cells. Sequenced material: naive CD8+ T cells sorted from blood. These receptors came from a man aged 30 to 45 in good health.

As DNA, the CDR3 is TGTGCTAGTGGTTTGGCACCCCTGGATAGGGGGAACACTGAAGCTTTCTTT. Its translation is CASGLAPLDRGNTEAFF. The chain carries TRBV12-5 and TRBJ1-1, with D maybe TRBD1 (5 bases). V shed 1 base and J shed 1 base, with 16 bases lying between them. CDR3 length: 17 residues. Germline CDR1 LGHNT, CDR2 FRNRAP.

This chain connects TRBV16 to TRBJ2-7, with 7 bases matching TRBD1. Germline CDR1 reads KGHSY; CDR2 reads FQNENV. J was trimmed by 3 bases and V by 4 bases; bases with no gene match: 6. This CDR3 region has 14 residues. The CDR3 DNA is TGTGCCAGCAGCCCGCGGACAGGACTCTACGAGCAGTACTTC. Its protein is CASSPRTGLYEQYF.

This clone was counted a single time. The CDR3 loop is CASSVTGSLAASTDTQYF. CDR3 bases: TGTGCCAGCAGCGTGACAGGGAGTCTAGCGGCAAGCACAGATACGCAGTATTTT. The rearrangement joins TRBV9 to TRBJ2-3; either TRBD1 or TRBD2 may fit D (7 bases each). The V gene's germline CDR1 is SGDLS and CDR2 YYNGEE. This CDR3 region has 18 residues. Trimming stripped 2 bases from V and 0 bases from J, with 19 bases between.

In its sample, this clone was seen a few times. This chain connects TRBV10-3 to TRBJ1-5, with D maybe TRBD1 (5 bases). CDR3 length: 14 amino acids. V dropped 11 bases and J dropped 4 bases, with 18 bases sitting between them. The germline CDR1 and CDR2 sequences are ENHRY and SYGVKD. CDR3 sequence (DNA): TGTGCCTCCGATAACGGGGACTCTAATCAGCCCCAGCATTTT. Its protein product is CASDNGDSNQPQHF.

The CDR3 DNA is TGCGCCAGCAGCATACAGGGTAGGGTTAACGAGCAGTACTTC. Amino acid sequence: CASSIQGRVNEQYF. The rearrangement joins TRBV5-1 to TRBJ2-7, with TRBD1 as a possible D gene (6 bases). V was shortened by 4 bases and J by 5 bases, with 16 bases between the two germline ends. CDR3 length: 14 amino acids. CDR1 SGHRS and CDR2 YFSETQ come from the germline V gene.

The V and J genes are TRBV28 and TRBJ2-2; a possible D gene is TRBD2 (6 bases). CDR1 and CDR2 (germline): MDHEN, SYDVKM. The V gene lost 7 bases and the J gene lost 5 bases, with 17 bases spanning the gap. This CDR3 contains 15 residues. CDR3 bases: TGTGCCAGCACTCGCCCGGGCGGGATTACCGGGGAGCTGTTTTTT. Residues: CASTRPGGITGELFF. Variable domain in full (rest from reference TRBV28 and TRBJ2-2): DVKVTQSSRYLVKRTGEKVFLECVQDMDHENMFWYRQDPGLGLRLIYFSYDVKMKEKGDIPEGYSVSREKKERFSLILESASTNQTSMYLCASTRPGGITGELFFGEGSRLTVL.

J is TRBJ2-5 and V is TRBV7-9, with D maybe TRBD2 (5 bases). The germline gives CDR1 SEHNR, CDR2 FQNEAQ (reference sequence). The CDR3 is made up of 13 amino acids. V dropped 5 bases and J dropped 0 bases, with 7 bases sitting between them. The CDR3 is CASSPGNQETQYF. CDR3 in DNA: TGTGCCAGCAGCCCGGGAAACCAAGAGACCCAGTACTTC.

The V gene is TRBV27, the J gene TRBJ2-2, with D tentatively TRBD1 or TRBD2 (7 bases each). The CDR3 runs 17 residues. The germline V gene has CDR1 MNHEY and CDR2 SMNVEV (reference sequence). V was clipped by 7 bases and J by 5 bases, with 23 bases between them. DNA of the CDR3: TGTGCCAGCACCCGGGGGGCAGGGGGAGTGGGAACCGGGGAGCTGTTTTTT. Amino acids: CASTRGAGGVGTGELFF.

V gene TRBV10-3 combines with J gene TRBJ2-1, with 11 bases lining up with TRBD2. In germline, CDR1 is ENHRY, CDR2 SYGVKD. Germline trimming cut 4 bases from V and 4 bases from J; bases unmatched to any gene: 12. The CDR3 consists of 18 residues. CDR3 bases: TGTGCCATCAGTGCCTCCCTGACTAGCGGGACAACATACAATGAGCAGTTCTTC. Translated: CAISASLTSGTTYNEQFF.

The J gene is TRBJ2-1, the V gene TRBV4-3; weak D call: TRBD2 (5 bases). This CDR3 region has 13 residues. Germline lookup yields CDR1 LGHNA and CDR2 YSLEER. V lost 2 bases and J 6 bases, leaving 8 bases between the germline ends. CDR3 sequence (DNA): TGCGCCAGCAGCCAACTCACTAGCAATGAGCAGTTCTTC. This codes for CASSQLTSNEQFF.

This rearrangement joins TRBV27 to TRBJ1-4; D ambiguous. From germline, CDR1 is MNHEY and CDR2 SMNVEV (reference sequence). CDR3 length equals 16 residues. V was cut by 5 bases and J by 4 bases, with 17 bases left in between. CDR3 residues: CASSPVAASYNEKLFF. CDR3 bases: TGTGCCAGCAGTCCCGTGGCAGCATCCTATAATGAAAAACTGTTTTTT. The full variable domain, rest sourced from reference TRBV27 and TRBJ1-4, is EAQVTQNPRYLITVTGKKLTVTCSQNMNHEYMSWYRQDPGLGLRQIYYSMNVEVTDKGDVPEGYKVSRKEKRNFPLILESPSPNQTSLYFCASSPVAASYNEKLFFGSGTQLSVL.

The J gene is TRBJ2-7, the V gene TRBV2, with TRBD2 identical over 10 bases. CDR1 is SNHLY and CDR2 is FYNNEI in the germline V gene. This CDR3 comprises 17 residues. The junction had 11 bases not matched to a gene; V was cut back by 6 bases and J by 0 bases. As DNA, the CDR3 is TGTGCCAGCAGGGGCGGGACTAGCGTTTCCTCCTCCTACGAGCAGTACTTC. Protein: CASRGGTSVSSSYEQYF.